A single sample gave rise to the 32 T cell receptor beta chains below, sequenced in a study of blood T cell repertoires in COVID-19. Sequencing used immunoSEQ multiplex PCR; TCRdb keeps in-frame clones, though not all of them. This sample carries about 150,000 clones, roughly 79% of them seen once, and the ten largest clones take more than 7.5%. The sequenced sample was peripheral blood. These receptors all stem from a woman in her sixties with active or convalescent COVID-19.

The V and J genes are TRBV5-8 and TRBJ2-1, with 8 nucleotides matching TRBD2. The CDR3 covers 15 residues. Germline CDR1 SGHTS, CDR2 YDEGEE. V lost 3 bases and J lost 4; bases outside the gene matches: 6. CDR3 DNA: TGTGCCAGCAGCTGGGCCAGCGGGGGATACAATGAGCAGTTCTTC. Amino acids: CASSWASGGYNEQFF. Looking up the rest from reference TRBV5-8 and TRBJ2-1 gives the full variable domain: EAGVTQSPTHLIKTRGQQATLRCSPISGHTSVYWYQQALGLGLQFLLWYDEGEERNRGNFPPRFSGRQFPNYSSELNVNALELEDSALYLCASSWASGGYNEQFFGPGTRLTVL.

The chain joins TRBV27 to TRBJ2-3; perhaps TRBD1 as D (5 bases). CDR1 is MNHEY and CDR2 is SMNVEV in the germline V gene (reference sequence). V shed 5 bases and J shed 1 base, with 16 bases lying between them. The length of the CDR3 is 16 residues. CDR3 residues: CASSNRGTRRTDTQYF. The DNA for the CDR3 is TGTGCCAGCAGTAATAGGGGAACCCGGCGCACAGATACGCAGTATTTT.

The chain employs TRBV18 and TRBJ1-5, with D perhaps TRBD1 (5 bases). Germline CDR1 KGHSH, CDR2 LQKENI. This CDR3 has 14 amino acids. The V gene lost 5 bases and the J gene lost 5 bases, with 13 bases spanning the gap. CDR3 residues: CASSDRGRDQPQHF. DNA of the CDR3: TGTGCCAGCTCAGATAGGGGAAGAGATCAGCCCCAGCATTTT.

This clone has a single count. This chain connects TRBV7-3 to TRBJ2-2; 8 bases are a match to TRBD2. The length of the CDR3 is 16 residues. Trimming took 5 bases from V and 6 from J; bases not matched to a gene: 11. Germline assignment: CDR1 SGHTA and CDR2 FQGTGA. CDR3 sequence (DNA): TGTGCCAGCAGCCTAGGGGCGGGAGGTAACGCCGGGGAGCTGTTTTTT. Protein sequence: CASSLGAGGNAGELFF. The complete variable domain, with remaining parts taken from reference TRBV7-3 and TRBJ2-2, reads GAGVSQTPSNKVTEKGKYVELRCDPISGHTALYWYRQSLGQGPEFLIYFQGTGAADDSGLPNDRFFAVRPEGSVSTLKIQRTERGDSAVYLCASSLGAGGNAGELFFGEGSRLTVL.

CDR3 DNA: TGCGCCAGCAGCCAATTTCCAGGTTCGATGAACACTGAAGCTTTCTTT. This codes for CASSQFPGSMNTEAFF. This sequence joins TRBV4-3 and TRBJ1-1, with D uncertain. In germline, CDR1 is LGHNA, CDR2 YSLEER. Deletions cut 2 bases from V and 0 bases from J, with 13 bases between. The CDR3 contains 16 residues.

Here the CDR3 reads CAIRRDTEAFF. CDR3 bases: TGTGCCATCAGGAGGGACACTGAAGCTTTCTTT. The V and J genes are TRBV28 and TRBJ1-1; unclear D gene. The CDR3 is 11 residues long. CDR1 is MDHEN and CDR2 is SYDVKM in the germline V gene. V lost 10 bases, J lost 3 bases, and 9 bases lay in between. The full variable domain, rest sourced from reference TRBV28 and TRBJ1-1, is DVKVTQSSRYLVKRTGEKVFLECVQDMDHENMFWYRQDPGLGLRLIYFSYDVKMKEKGDIPEGYSVSREKKERFSLILESASTNQTSMYLCAIRRDTEAFFGQGTRLTVV.

CDR3 sequence: CASSLNTASYEQYF. Written as DNA, the CDR3 is TGCGCCAGCAGCTTAAATACAGCAAGCTACGAGCAGTACTTC. The chain carries TRBV5-1 and TRBJ2-7, with D hard to call. V lost 2 bases, J lost 3 bases, and 12 bases lay in between. Per the germline V gene, CDR1 is SGHRS and CDR2 is YFSETQ. The CDR3 length is 14 residues.

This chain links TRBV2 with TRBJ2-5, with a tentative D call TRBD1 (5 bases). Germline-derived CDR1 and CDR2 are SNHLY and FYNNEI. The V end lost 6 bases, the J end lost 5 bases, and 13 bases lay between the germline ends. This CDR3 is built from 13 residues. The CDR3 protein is CASRNTGWETQYF. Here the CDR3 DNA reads TGTGCCAGCAGGAACACAGGTTGGGAGACCCAGTACTTC.

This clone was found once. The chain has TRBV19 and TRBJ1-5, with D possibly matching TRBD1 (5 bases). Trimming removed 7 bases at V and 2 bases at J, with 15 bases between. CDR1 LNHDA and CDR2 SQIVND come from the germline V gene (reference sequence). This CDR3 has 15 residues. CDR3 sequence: CASTLTSGGNQPQHF. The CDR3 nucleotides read TGTGCCAGTACCCTTACGTCGGGGGGCAATCAGCCCCAGCATTTT.

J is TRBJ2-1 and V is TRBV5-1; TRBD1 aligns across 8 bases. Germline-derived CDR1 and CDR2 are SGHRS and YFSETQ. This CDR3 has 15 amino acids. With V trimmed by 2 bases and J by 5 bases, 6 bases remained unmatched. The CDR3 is CASSFRQGRDNEQFF. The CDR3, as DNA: TGCGCCAGCAGCTTCAGACAGGGGAGAGACAATGAGCAGTTCTTC.

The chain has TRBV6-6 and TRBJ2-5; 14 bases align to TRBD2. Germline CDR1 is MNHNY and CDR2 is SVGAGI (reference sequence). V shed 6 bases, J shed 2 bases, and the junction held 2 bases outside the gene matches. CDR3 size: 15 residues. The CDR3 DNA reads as TGTGCCAGCAGCTGGACTAGCGGGGGGCAAGAGACCCAGTACTTC. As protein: CASSWTSGGQETQYF.

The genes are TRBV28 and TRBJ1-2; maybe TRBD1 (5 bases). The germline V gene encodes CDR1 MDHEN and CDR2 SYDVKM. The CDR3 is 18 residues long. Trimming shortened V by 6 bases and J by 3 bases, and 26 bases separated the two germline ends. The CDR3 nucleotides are TGTGCCAGCAGGGGGGGGGAGGCCTCAGGCCCCCGATACTATGGCTACACCTTC. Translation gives CASRGGEASGPRYYGYTF.

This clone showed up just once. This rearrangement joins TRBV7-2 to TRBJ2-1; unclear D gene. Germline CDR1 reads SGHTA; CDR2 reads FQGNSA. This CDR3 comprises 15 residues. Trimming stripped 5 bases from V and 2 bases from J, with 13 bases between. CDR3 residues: CASSTRVGTYNEQFF. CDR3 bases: TGTGCCAGCAGCACCCGAGTGGGCACCTACAATGAGCAGTTCTTC.

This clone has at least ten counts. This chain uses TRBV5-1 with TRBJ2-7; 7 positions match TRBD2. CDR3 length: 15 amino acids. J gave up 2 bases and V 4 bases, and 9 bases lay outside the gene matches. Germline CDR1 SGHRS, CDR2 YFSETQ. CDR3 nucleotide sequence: TGCGCCAGCAGCCCCTCGGGAGGTTCGGCCTACGAGCAGTACTTC. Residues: CASSPSGGSAYEQYF.

The CDR3 DNA follows: TGTGCCAGCTCACCTGGGGCAGGGGGCGGGTCTCAGCCCCAGCATTTT. This translates into CASSPGAGGGSQPQHF. This chain links TRBV18 with TRBJ1-5, with 8 nucleotides matching TRBD1. The CDR3 has 16 amino acids. With V trimmed by 3 bases and J by 6 bases, 10 bases remained unmatched. Germline CDR1 KGHSH, CDR2 LQKENI.

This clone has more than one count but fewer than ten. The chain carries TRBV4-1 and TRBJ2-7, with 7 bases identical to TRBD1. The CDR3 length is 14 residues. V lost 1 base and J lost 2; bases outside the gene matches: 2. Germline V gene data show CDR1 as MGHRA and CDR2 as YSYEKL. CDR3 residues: CASSQGQGTYEQYF. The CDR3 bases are TGCGCCAGCAGCCAAGGACAGGGAACCTACGAGCAGTACTTC.

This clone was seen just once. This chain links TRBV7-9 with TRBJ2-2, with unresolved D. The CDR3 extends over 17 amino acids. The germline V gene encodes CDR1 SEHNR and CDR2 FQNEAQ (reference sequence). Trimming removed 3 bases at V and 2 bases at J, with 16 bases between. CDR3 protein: CASSFSLPVSNTGELFF. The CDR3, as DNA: TGTGCCAGCAGCTTTTCCTTACCGGTTAGTAACACCGGGGAGCTGTTTTTT.

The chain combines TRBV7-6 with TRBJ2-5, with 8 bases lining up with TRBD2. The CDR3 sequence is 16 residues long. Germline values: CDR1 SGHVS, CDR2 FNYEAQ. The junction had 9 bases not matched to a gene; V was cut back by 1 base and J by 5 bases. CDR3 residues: CASSLGAGGAGETQYF. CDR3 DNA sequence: TGTGCCAGCAGCTTAGGGGCCGGGGGGGCCGGCGAGACCCAGTACTTC.

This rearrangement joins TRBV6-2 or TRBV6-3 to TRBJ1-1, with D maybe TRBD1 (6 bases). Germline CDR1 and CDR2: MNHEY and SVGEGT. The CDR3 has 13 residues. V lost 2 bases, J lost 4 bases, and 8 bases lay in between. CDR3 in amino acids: CASSYSRGTEAFF. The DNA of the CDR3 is TGTGCCAGCAGTTACAGCAGGGGCACTGAAGCTTTCTTT.

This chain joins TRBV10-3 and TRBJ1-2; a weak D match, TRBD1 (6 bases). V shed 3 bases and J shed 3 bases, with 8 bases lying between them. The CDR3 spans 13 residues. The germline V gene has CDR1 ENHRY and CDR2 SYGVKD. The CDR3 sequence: CAISDSGDYGYTF. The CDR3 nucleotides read TGTGCCATCAGTGATTCAGGGGACTATGGCTACACCTTC.

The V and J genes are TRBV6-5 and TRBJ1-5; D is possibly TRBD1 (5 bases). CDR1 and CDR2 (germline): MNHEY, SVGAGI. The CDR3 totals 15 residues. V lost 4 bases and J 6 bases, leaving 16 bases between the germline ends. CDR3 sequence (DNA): TGTGCCAGCAGTTCCCAGGGTACTCTAGGTCAGCCCCAGCATTTT. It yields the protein CASSSQGTLGQPQHF.

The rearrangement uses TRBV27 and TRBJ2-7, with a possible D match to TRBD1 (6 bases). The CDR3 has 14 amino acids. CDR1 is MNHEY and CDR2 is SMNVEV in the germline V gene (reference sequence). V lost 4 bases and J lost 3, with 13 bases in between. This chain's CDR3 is CASSSFLRGYEQYF. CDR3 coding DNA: TGTGCCAGCAGTTCGTTCCTCAGGGGCTACGAGCAGTACTTC.

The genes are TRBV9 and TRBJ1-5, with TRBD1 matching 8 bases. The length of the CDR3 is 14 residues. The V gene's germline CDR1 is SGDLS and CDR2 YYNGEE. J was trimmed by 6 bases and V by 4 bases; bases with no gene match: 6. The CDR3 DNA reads TGTGCCAGCAGCCCAACAGGGGGGCCTCAGCCCCAGCATTTT. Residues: CASSPTGGPQPQHF.

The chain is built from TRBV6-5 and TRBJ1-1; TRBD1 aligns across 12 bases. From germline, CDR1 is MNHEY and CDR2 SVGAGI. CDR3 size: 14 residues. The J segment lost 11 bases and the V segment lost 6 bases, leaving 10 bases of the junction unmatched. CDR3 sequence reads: CASREGQGAVRAFF. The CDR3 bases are TGTGCCAGCAGGGAGGGACAGGGGGCGGTTAGGGCTTTCTTT.

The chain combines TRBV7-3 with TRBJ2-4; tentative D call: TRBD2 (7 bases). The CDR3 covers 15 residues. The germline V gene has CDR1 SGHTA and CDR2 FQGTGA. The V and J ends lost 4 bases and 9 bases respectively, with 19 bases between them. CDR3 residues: CASSSEGGSIGIQYF. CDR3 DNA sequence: TGTGCCAGCAGCTCTGAGGGGGGGAGCATCGGCATTCAGTACTTC.

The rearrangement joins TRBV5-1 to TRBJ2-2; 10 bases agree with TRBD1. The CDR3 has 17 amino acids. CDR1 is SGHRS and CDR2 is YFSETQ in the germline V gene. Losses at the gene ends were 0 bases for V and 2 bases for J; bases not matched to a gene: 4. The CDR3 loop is CASSLGTGGANTGELFF. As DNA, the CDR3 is TGCGCCAGCAGCTTGGGGACAGGGGGAGCTAACACCGGGGAGCTGTTTTTT.

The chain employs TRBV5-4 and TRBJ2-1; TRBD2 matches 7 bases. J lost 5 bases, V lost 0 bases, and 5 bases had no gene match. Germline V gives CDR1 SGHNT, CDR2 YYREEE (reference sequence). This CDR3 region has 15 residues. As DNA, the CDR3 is TGTGCCAGCAGCTTGGATGGGACTACCCACAATGAGCAGTTCTTC. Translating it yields CASSLDGTTHNEQFF.

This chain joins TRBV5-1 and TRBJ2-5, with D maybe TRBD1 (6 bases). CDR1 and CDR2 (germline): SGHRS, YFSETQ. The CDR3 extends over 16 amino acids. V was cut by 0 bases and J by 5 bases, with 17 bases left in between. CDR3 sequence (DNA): TGCGCCAGCAGCTTGGTTGCTGCCAGGGGTCAGGAGACCCAGTACTTC. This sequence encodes CASSLVAARGQETQYF.

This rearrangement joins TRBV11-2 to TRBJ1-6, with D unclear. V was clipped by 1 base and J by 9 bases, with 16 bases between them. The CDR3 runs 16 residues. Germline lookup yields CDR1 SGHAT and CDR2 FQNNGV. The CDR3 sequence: CASSLGLGQEGSPLHF. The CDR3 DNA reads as TGTGCCAGCAGCTTAGGATTAGGTCAGGAGGGTTCACCCCTCCACTTT.

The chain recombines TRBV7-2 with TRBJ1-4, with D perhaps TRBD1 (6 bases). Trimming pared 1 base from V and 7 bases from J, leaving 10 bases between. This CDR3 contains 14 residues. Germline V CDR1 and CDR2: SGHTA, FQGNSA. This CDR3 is CASSLVRGGEKLFF. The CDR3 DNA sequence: TGTGCCAGCAGCTTAGTCAGGGGTGGTGAAAAACTGTTTTTT.

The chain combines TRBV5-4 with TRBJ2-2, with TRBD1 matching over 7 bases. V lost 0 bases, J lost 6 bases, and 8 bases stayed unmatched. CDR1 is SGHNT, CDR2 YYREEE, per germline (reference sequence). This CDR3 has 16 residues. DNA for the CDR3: TGTGCCAGCAGCTTGGGACAGGGTATTCTCCCCGGGGAGCTGTTTTTT. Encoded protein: CASSLGQGILPGELFF.

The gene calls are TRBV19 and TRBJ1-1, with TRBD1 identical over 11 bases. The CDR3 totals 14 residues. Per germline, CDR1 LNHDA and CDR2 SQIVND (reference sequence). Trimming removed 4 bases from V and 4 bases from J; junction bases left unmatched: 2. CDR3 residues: CASSTGQGATEAFF. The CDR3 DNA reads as TGTGCCAGTAGTACCGGACAGGGGGCCACTGAAGCTTTCTTT.